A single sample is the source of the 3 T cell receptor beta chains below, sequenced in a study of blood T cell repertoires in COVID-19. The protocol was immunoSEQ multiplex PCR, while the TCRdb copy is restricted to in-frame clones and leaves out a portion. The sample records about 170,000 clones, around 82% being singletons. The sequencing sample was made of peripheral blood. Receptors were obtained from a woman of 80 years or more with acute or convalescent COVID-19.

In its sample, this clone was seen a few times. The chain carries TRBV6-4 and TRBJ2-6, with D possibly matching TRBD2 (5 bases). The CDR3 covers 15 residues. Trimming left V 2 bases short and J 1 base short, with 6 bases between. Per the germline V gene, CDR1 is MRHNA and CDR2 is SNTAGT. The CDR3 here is CASSDRDSGANVLTF. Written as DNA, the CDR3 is TGTGCCAGCAGTGACCGGGATTCTGGGGCCAACGTCCTGACTTTC.

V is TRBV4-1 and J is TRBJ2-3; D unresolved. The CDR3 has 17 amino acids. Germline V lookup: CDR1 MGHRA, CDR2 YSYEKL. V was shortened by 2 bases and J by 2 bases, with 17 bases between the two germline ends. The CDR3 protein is CASSQTLSGGLTDTQYF. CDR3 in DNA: TGCGCCAGCAGCCAAACCCTTTCTGGCGGCCTCACAGATACGCAGTATTTT.

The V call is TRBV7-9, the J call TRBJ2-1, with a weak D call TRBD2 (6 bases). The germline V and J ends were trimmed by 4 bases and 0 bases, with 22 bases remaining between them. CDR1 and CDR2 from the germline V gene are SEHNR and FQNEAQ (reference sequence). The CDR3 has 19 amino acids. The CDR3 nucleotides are TGTGCCAGCAGCTCGGGGGTTGAGGCCCCGATTGGCTCCTACAATGAGCAGTTCTTC. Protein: CASSSGVEAPIGSYNEQFF.